This T cell receptor (beta chain) comes out of a study of cytomegalovirus exposure and HLA in healthy donors. The CDR3 extends over 14 amino acids. J gave up 4 bases and V 5 bases, and 8 bases lay outside the gene matches. Germline V gene lookup returns CDR1 SGDLS and CDR2 YYNGEE. The PCR made use of 60 Vbeta and 13 Jbeta primers. The method was immunoSEQ multiplex PCR; TCRdb's version includes in-frame clones alone and lacks a portion of them. In the table there are roughly 70,000 clones, around 70% of which are singletons. The rearrangement uses TRBV9 and TRBJ1-2, with TRBD1 identical over 7 bases. This clonotype was obtained from a human donor in good health. The sample taken for sequencing was PBMCs. The CDR3 nucleotides read TGTGCCAGCAGTACCCGGGACAGTACCTATGGCTACACCTTC. Amino acids: CASSTRDSTYGYTF. The full variable domain, rest sourced from reference TRBV9 and TRBJ1-2, is DSGVTQTPKHLITATGQRVTLRCSPRSGDLSVYWYQQSLDQGLQFLIQYYNGEERAKGNILERFSAQQFPDLHSELNLSSLELGDSALYFCASSTRDSTYGYTFGSGTRLTVV.